The clone carrying this TCR beta chain was detected only a few times. Per the germline V gene, CDR1 is MNHNS and CDR2 is SASEGT. J gave up 0 bases and V 7 bases, and 4 bases lay outside the gene matches. The CDR3 spans 15 residues. This entry is derived from a study of early T cells in non-severe SARS-CoV-2 infection. MiXCR, run by TCRdb on the 5' RACE reads, gives a single entry per CDR3 protein. The sample comprises 60,000 to 80,000 distinct CDR3 sequences, more than 10% of which are singletons, and around 3.8% rests with the top ten. J is TRBJ2-1 and V is TRBV6-1, with 9 bases that match TRBD2. The receptor comes from an adult who was a healthcare worker with PCR-confirmed SARS-CoV-2 infection or an uninfected control (not recorded which). The specimen was whole blood. This chain's CDR3 is CASTLAGSSYNEQFF. The CDR3 DNA is TGTGCCAGCACCCTAGCGGGGAGCTCCTACAATGAGCAGTTCTTC.